This note documents a single T cell receptor (beta chain) sequence. No antigen is known for it. This entry comes from a study of T cells in Graves' hyperthyroidism and ophthalmopathy. Uncontrolled infections, other autoimmune diseases, pregnancy or lactation led to exclusion of patients. Notes on the study in general: Model output signaled ophthalmopathy a median around 5.9 months ahead of onset. Peripheral blood also featured most of the thyroid clonotypes expanded above 0.001.

With 6 bases removed from V and 9 bases from J, the gap between germline ends came to 15 bases. The V gene's germline CDR1 is LNHDA and CDR2 SQIVND (reference sequence). The CDR3 sequence is 13 residues long. The source material, RNA transcripts, was used to amplify TCR beta CDR3 regions. RT-PCR in the first round (using the HTBI primer set) targeted the TCR CDR3. A single record per CDR3 protein comes from TCRdb applying MiXCR to the multiplex PCR reads. Of about 380,000 distinct CDR3 sequences in the sample, about 15% are singletons; the top ten hold approximately 10%. This clonotype was sampled from a woman in her sixties or seventies with Graves' hyperthyroidism. The sequencing input was blood. V and J are TRBV19 and TRBJ2-4; no clear D. For the CDR3, the DNA is TGTGCCAGTAGGCCACCCGAAACGGGCATTCAGTACTTC. This codes for CASRPPETGIQYF. The full variable domain, rest sourced from reference TRBV19 and TRBJ2-4, is DGGITQSPKYLFRKEGQNVTLSCEQNLNHDAMYWYRQDPGQGLRLIYYSQIVNDFQKGDIAEGYSVSREKKESFPLTVTSAQKNPTAFYLCASRPPETGIQYFGAGTRLSVL.